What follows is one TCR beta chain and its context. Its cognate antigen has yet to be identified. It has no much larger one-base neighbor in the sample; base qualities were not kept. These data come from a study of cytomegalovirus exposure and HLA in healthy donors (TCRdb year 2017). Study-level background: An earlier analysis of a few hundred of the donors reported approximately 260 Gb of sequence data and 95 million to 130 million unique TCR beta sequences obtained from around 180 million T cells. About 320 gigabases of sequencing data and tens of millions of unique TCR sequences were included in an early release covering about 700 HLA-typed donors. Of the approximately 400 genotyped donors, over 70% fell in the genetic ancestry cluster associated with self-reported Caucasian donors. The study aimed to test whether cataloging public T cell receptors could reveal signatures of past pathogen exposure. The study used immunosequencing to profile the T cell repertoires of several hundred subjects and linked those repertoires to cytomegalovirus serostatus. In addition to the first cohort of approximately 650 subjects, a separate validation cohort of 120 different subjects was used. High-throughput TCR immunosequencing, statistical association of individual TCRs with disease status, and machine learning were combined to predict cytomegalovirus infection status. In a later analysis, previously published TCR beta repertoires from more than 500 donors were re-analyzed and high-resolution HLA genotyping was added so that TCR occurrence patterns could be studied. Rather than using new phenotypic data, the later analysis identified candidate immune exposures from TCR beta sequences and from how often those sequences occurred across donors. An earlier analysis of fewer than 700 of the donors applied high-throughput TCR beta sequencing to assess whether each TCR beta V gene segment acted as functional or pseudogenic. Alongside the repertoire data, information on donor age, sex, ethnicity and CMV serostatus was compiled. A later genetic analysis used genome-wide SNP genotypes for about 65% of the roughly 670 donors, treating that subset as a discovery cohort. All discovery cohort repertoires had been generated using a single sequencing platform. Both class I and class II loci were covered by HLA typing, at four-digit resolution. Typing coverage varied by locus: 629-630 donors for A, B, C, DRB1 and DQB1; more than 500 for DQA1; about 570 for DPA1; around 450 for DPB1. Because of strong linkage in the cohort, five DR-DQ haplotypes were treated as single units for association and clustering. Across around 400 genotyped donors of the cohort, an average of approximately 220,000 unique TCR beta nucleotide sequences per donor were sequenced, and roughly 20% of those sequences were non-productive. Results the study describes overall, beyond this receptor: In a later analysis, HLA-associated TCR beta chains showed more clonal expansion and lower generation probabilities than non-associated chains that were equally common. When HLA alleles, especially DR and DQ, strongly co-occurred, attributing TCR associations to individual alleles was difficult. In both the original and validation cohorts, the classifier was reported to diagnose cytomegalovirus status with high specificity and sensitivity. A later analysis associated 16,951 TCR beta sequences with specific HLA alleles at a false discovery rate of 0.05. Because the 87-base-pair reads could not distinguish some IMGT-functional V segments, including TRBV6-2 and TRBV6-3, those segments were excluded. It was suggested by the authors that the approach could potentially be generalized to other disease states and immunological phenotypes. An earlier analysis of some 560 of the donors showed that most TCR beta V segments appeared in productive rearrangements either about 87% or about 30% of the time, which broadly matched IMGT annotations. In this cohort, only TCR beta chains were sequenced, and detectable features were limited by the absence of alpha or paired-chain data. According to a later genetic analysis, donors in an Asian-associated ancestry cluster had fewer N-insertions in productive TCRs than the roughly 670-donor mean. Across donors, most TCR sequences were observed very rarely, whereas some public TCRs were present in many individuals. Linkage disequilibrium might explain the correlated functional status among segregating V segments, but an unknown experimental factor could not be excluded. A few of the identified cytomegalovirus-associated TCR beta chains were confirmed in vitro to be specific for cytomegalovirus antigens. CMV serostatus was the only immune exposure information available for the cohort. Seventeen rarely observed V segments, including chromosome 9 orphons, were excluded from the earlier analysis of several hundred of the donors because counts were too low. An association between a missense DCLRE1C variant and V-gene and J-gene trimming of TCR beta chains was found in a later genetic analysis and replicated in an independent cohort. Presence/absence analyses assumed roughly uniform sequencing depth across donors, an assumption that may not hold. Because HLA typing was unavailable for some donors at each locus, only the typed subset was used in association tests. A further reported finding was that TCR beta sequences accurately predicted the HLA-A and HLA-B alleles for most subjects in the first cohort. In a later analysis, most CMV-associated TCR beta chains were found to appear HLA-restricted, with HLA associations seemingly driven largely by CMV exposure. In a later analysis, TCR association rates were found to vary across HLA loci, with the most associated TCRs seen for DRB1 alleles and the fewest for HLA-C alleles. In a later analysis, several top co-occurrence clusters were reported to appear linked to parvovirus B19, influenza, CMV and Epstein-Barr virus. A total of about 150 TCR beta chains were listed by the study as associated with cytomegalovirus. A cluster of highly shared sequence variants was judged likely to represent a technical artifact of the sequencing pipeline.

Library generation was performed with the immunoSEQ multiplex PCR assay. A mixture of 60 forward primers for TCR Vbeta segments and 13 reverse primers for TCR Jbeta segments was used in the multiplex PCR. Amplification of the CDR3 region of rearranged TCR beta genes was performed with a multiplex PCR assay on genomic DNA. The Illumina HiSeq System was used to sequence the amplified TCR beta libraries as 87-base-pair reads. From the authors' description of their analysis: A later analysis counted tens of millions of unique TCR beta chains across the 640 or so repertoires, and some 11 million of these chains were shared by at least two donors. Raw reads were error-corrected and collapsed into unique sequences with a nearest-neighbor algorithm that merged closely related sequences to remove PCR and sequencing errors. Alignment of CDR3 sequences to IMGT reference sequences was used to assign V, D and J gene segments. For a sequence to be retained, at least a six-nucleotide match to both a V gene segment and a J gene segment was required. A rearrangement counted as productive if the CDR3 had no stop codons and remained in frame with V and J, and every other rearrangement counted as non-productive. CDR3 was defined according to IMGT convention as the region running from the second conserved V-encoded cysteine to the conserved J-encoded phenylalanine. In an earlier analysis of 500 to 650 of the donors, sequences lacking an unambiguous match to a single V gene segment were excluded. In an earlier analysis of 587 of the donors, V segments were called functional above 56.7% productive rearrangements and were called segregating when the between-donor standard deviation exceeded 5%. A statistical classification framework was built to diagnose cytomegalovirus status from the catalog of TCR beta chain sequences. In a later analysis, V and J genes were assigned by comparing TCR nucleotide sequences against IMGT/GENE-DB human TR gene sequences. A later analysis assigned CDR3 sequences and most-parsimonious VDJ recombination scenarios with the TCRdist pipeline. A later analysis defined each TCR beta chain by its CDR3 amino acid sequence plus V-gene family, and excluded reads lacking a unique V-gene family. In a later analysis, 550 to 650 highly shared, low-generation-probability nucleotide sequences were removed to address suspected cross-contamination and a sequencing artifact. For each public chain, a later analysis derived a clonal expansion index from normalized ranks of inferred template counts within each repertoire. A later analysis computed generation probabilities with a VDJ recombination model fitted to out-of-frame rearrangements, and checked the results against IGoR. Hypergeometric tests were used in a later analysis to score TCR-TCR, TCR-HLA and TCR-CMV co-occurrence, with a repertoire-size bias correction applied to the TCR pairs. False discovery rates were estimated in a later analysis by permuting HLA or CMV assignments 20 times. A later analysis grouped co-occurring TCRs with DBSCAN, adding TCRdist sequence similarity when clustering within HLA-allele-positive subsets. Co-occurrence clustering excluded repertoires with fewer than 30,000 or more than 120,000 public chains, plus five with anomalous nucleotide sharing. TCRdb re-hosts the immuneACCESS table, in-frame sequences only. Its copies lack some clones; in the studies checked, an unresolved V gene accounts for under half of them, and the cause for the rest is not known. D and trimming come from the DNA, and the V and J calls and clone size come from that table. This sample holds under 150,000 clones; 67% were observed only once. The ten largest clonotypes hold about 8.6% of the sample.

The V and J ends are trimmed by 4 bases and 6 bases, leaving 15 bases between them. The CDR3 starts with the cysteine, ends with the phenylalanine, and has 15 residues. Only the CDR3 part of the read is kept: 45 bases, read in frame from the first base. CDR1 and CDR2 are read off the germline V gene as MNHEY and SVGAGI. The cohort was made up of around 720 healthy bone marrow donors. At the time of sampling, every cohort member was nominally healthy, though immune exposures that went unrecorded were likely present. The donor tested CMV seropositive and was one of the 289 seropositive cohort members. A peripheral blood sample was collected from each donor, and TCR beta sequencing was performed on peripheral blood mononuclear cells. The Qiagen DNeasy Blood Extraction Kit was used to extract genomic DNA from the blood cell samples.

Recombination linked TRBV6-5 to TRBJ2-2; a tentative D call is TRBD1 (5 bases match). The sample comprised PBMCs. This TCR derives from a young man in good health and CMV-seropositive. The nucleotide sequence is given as TGTGCCAGCAGTTCGGGCAGGGTTAAAGCCGGGGAGCTGTTTTTT. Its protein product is CASSSGRVKAGELFF.